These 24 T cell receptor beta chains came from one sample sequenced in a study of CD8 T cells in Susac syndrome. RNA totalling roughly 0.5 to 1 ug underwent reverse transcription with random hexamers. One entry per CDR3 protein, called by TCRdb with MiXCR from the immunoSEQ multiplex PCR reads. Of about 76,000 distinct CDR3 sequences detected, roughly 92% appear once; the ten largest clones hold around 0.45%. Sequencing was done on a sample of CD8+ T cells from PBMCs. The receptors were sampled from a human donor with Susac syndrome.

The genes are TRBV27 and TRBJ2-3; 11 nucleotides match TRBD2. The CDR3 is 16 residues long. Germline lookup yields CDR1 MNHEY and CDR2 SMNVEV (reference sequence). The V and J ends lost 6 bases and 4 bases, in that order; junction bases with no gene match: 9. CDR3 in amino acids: CASRDLAGGPPDTQYF. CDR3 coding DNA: TGTGCCAGCAGGGACTTAGCGGGAGGGCCCCCAGATACGCAGTATTTT.

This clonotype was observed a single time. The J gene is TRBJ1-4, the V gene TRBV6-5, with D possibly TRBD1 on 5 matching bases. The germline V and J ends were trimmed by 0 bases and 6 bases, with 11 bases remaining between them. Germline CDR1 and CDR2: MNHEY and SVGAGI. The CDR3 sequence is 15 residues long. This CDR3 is CASSYSARVDEKLFF. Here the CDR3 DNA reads TGTGCCAGCAGTTACTCAGCCAGGGTAGATGAAAAACTGTTTTTT.

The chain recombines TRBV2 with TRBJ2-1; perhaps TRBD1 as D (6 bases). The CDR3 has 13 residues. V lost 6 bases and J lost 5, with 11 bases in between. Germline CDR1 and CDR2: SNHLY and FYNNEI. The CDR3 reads CASRTGVNNEQFF. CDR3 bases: TGTGCCAGCAGGACAGGTGTAAACAATGAGCAGTTCTTC.

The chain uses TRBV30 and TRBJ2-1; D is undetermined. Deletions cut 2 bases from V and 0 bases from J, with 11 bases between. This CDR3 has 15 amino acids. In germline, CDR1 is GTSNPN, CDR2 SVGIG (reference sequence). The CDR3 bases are TGTGCCTGGAGTCAGGACGGTGGCTCCTACAATGAGCAGTTCTTC. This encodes CAWSQDGGSYNEQFF.

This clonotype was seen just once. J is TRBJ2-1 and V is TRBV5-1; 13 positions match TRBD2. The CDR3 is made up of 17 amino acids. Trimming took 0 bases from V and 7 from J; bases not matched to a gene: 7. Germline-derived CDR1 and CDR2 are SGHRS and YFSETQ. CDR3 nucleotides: TGCGCCAGCAGCTTGGTACCGGGACTAGCGGGGCCAAATGAGCAGTTCTTC. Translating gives CASSLVPGLAGPNEQFF. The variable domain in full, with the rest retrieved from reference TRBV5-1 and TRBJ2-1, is KAGVTQTPRYLIKTRGQQVTLSCSPISGHRSVSWYQQTPGQGLQFLFEYFSETQRNKGNFPGRFSGRQFSNSRSEMNVSTLELGDSALYLCASSLVPGLAGPNEQFFGPGTRLTVL.

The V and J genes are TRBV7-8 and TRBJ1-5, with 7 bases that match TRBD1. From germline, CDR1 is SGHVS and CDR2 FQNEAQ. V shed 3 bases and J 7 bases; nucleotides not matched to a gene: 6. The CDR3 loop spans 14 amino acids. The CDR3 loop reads CASSFGRGEQPQHF. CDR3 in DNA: TGTGCCAGCAGCTTCGGCAGGGGGGAACAGCCCCAGCATTTT. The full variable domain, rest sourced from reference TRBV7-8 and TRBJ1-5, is GAGVSQSPRYKVAKRGQDVALRCDPISGHVSLFWYQQALGQGPEFLTYFQNEAQLDKSGLPSDRFFAERPEGSVSTLKIQRTQQEDSAVYLCASSFGRGEQPQHFGDGTRLSIL.

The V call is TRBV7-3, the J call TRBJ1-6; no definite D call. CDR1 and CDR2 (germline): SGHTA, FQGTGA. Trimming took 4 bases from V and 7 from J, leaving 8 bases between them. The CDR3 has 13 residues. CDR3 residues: CASSSTQNSPLHF. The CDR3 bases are TGTGCCAGCAGCTCAACTCAGAATTCACCCCTCCACTTT.

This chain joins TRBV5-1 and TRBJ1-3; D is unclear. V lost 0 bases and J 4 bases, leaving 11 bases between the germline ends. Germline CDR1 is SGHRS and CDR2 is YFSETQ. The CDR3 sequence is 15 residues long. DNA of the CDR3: TGCGCCAGCAGCTTGGGAATGAGCCGAGGAAACACCATATATTTT. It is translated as CASSLGMSRGNTIYF.

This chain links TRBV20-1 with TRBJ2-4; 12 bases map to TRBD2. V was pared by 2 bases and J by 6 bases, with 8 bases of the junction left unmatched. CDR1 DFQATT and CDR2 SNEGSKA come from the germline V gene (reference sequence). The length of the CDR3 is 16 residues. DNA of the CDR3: TGCAGTGCTAGACTAGCGGGAGGGCCCCTAGCAAACATTCAGTACTTC. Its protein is CSARLAGGPLANIQYF.

This CDR3 reads CASSLGRVRSSTDTQYF. The CDR3 coding sequence is TGTGCCAGCAGTTTAGGTCGGGTCAGGTCTAGCACAGATACGCAGTATTTT. The chain couples TRBV28 to TRBJ2-3; D uncertain. Looked up from germline, CDR1 is MDHEN and CDR2 is SYDVKM. V was pared by 2 bases and J by 0 bases, with 15 bases between. The CDR3 covers 17 residues.

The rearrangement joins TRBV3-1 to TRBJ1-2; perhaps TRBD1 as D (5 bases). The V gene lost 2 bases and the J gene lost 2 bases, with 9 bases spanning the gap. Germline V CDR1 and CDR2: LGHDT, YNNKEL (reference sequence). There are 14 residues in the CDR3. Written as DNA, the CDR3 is TGTGCCAGCAGCCAAAAACAGGAGAACTATGGCTACACCTTC. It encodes CASSQKQENYGYTF.

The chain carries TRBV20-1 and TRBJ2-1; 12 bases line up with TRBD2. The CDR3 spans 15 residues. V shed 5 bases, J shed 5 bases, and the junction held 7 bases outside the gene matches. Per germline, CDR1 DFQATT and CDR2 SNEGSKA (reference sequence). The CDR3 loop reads CSAVRLAGENNEQFF. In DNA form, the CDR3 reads TGCAGTGCTGTCCGACTAGCGGGAGAAAACAATGAGCAGTTCTTC.

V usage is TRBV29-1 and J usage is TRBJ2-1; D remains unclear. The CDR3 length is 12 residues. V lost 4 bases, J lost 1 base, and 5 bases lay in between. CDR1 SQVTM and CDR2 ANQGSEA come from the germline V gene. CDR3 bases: TGCAGCGTTGCACTTTCCTACAATGAGCAGTTCTTC. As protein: CSVALSYNEQFF.

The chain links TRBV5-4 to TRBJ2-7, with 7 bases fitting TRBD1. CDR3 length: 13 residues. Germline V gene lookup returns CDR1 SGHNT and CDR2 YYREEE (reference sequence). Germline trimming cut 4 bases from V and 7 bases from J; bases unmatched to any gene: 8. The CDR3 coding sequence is TGTGCCAGCAGCCCGGGGATCAGGGGGGAGCAGTACTTC. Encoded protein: CASSPGIRGEQYF.

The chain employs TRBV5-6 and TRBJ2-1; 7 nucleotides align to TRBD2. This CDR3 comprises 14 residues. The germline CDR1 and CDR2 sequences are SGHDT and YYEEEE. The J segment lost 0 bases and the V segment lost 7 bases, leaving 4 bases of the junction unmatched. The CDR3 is CASGGTNSYNEQFF. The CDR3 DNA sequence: TGTGCCAGCGGCGGGACTAACTCCTACAATGAGCAGTTCTTC.

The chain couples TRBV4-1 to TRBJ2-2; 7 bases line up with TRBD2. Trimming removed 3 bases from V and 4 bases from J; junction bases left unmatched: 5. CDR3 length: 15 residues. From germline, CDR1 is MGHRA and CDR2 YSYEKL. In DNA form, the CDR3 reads TGCGCCAGCAGCCAGCGGGAGTTGGGCACCGGGGAGCTGTTTTTT. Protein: CASSQRELGTGELFF.

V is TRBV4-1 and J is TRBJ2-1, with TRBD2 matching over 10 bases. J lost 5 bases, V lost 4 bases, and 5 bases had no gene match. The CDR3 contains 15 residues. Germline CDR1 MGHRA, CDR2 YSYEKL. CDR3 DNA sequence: TGCGCCAGCAGCCCTAGCGGGAGTGGGCACAATGAGCAGTTCTTC. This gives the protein CASSPSGSGHNEQFF.

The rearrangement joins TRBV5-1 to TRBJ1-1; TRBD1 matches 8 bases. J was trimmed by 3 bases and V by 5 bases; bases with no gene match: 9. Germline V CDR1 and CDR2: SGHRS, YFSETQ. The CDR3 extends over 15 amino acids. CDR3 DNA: TGCGCCAGCAGACCGGAAGGACAGGGCCACACTGAAGCTTTCTTT. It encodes CASRPEGQGHTEAFF.

CDR3: CASSYSEQAYEQYF. DNA of the CDR3: TGTGCCAGCAGTTACTCGGAACAGGCCTACGAGCAGTACTTC. The rearrangement joins TRBV6-5 to TRBJ2-7, with D possibly matching TRBD1 (5 bases). Trimming left V 0 bases short and J 2 bases short, with 8 bases between. This CDR3 region has 14 residues. CDR1 and CDR2 from the germline V gene are MNHEY and SVGAGI.

Here the CDR3 DNA reads TGTGCCAGCAGTGATCTAGCGAGGAAGACCCAGTACTTC. Translated: CASSDLARKTQYF. This chain links TRBV2 with TRBJ2-5; the D gene is possibly TRBD2 (6 bases). The germline CDR1 and CDR2 sequences are SNHLY and FYNNEI. The CDR3 runs to 13 residues. The V end lost 3 bases, the J end lost 6 bases, and 11 bases lay between the germline ends.

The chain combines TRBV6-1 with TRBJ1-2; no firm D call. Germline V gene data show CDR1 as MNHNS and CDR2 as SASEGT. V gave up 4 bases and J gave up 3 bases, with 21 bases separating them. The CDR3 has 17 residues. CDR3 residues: CASSVGWGLPIYYGYTF. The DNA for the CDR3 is TGTGCCAGCAGTGTTGGTTGGGGATTGCCTATATACTATGGCTACACCTTC.

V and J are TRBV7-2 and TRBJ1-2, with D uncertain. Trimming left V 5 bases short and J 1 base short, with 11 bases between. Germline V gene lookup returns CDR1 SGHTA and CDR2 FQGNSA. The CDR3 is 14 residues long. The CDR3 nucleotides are TGTGCCAGCAGCCCCGGATGGGGTAACTATGGCTACACCTTC. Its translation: CASSPGWGNYGYTF.

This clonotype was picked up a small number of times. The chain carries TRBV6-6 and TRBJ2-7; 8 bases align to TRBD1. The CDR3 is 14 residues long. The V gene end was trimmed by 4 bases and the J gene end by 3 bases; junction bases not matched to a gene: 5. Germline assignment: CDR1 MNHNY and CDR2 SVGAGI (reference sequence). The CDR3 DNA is TGTGCCAGCAGTTCCACAGGGGGTGGCTACGAGCAGTACTTC. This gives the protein CASSSTGGGYEQYF.

For the CDR3, the DNA is TGCGCCAGCAGCCAAGGGGCGTCCACAGATACGCAGTATTTT. Amino acid sequence: CASSQGASTDTQYF. The chain employs TRBV4-3 and TRBJ2-3; D not resolved. This CDR3 spans 14 amino acids. With 1 base removed from V and 2 bases from J, the gap between germline ends came to 7 bases. In germline, CDR1 is LGHNA, CDR2 YSLEER.